The 10 T cell receptor beta chains below were found in one sample sequenced in a study of kidney transplant recipient with SARS-CoV-2 infection. TCRdb fed the reads into MiXCR, producing one record per CDR3 protein. Altogether under 300,000 distinct CDR3 sequences are present, more than 25% being singletons, with the ten largest covering roughly 7%. The source was a blood sample, collected at baseline and on day 111 from a kidney transplant recipient. The receptors shown here come from a male patient aged 30 to 39 who had COVID-19 and was a kidney transplant recipient. The graft donor may have contributed some T cells.

This clonotype showed up many times. The rearrangement uses TRBV25-1 and TRBJ1-6; D possibly corresponds to TRBD1 (5 bases). CDR3 length: 17 amino acids. V was trimmed by 4 bases and J by 5 bases, leaving 18 bases between them. The germline CDR1 and CDR2 sequences are MGHDK and SYGVNS. The CDR3 protein is CASSAYRQLGNNSPLHF. The CDR3 nucleotides are TGTGCCAGCAGTGCCTACAGGCAGCTGGGGAATAATTCACCCCTCCACTTT.

This clonotype was picked up many times. V usage is TRBV2 and J usage is TRBJ2-1; a possible D gene is TRBD1 (6 bases). V lost 1 base and J 9 bases, leaving 16 bases between the germline ends. The CDR3 is 15 amino acids. Per the germline V gene, CDR1 is SNHLY and CDR2 is FYNNEI. The CDR3, as DNA: TGTGCCAGCAGTGAAGGACAGGTTGGGCCGGGTGAGCAGTTCTTC. This translates into CASSEGQVGPGEQFF. The full variable domain, with the rest looked up from reference TRBV2 and TRBJ2-1, is EPEVTQTPSHQVTQMGQEVILRCVPISNHLYFYWYRQILGQKVEFLVSFYNNEISEKSEIFDDQFSVERPDGSNFTLKIRSTKLEDSAMYFCASSEGQVGPGEQFFGPGTRLTVL.

In this sample, this clonotype turned up many times. The DNA for the CDR3 is TGTGCCAGCAGCCAAGATTTCCAAATCCCCTTTGAAGCTTTCTTT. Translating gives CASSQDFQIPFEAFF. The rearrangement links TRBV3-1 to TRBJ1-1, with D uncertain. Trimming pared 0 bases from V and 7 bases from J, leaving 15 bases between. The CDR3 extends over 15 amino acids. Looked up from germline, CDR1 is LGHDT and CDR2 is YNNKEL (reference sequence).

This clonotype appeared many times. The V call is TRBV5-8, the J call TRBJ1-2; D is unclear. The V end lost 7 bases, the J end lost 4 bases, and 23 bases lay between the germline ends. Germline V lookup: CDR1 SGHTS, CDR2 YDEGEE. The CDR3 spans 16 residues. CDR3 nucleotide sequence: TGTGCCAGCTGCGAGAATCATCCACGAAAGACCTATGGCTACACCTTC. Its protein product is CASCENHPRKTYGYTF.

Details on this clonotype: One base away lies a much larger clone, so this may be a sequencing read error. The V gene is TRBV7-9, the J gene TRBJ1-2; no clear D. Trimming stripped 5 bases from V and 4 bases from J, with 23 bases between. The germline gives CDR1 SEHNR, CDR2 FQNEAQ (reference sequence). The CDR3 runs to 17 residues. The CDR3 DNA follows: TGTGCCAGCAGCCTCCAAATATACCATGGAGAGACCTATGGCTACACCTTC. Translating gives CASSLQIYHGETYGYTF.

About this clonotype: This sequence may be a read error, since a much larger clone differs from it by one base. The chain is built from TRBV20-1 and TRBJ2-7; tentative D call: TRBD2 (5 bases). Germline values: CDR1 DFQATT, CDR2 SNEGSKA (reference sequence). V lost 3 bases and J lost 6, with 18 bases in between. There are 14 residues in the CDR3. The CDR3, as DNA: TGCAGTGCTAGTCGGGTAGGGAGTCCACTCGAGCAGTACGTC. Protein sequence: CSASRVGSPLEQYV.

This clonotype has a count of ten or more. The chain has TRBV28 and TRBJ2-1; 7 bases align to TRBD2. Germline CDR1 and CDR2: MDHEN and SYDVKM. With V trimmed by 7 bases and J by 5 bases, 8 bases remained unmatched. The CDR3 covers 14 residues. CDR3 DNA sequence: TGTGCCAGCACTCGTGGCGGGAGCGACAATGAGCAGTTCTTC. Translated: CASTRGGSDNEQFF.

A word on this clonotype: Germline is not matched at one junction end, which may reflect a read error. The chain couples TRBV5-4 to TRBJ1-2; D is undetermined. This CDR3 has 16 residues. In germline, CDR1 is SGHNT, CDR2 YYREEE (reference sequence). The CDR3 DNA follows: TGTGCCAGCAGGATCATCGTACCAGGAAAGACCTATGGCTACGCCTTC. Translated, it gives CASRIIVPGKTYGYAF.

For this clonotype: A much larger clonotype is one base distant, so this may be a read error. V and J are TRBV4-2 and TRBJ2-7; 7 bases are a match to TRBD2. The CDR3 is 17 amino acids. The V gene's germline CDR1 is LGHNA and CDR2 YNFKEQ. J was trimmed by 1 base and V by 2 bases; bases with no gene match: 11. The CDR3 coding sequence is TGTGCCAGCAGCCAATATAAAGGTCTAGCGGAATCCTACGAGCAGTACTTC. This translates into CASSQYKGLAESYEQYF.

This clonotype was seen at least ten times. The CDR3 DNA follows: TGTGCCAGCAGCTTTGGAGGGGGATTGGGCACTGAAGCTTTCTTT. Its protein product is CASSFGGGLGTEAFF. The rearrangement links TRBV11-3 to TRBJ1-1, with a possible D match to TRBD1 (6 bases). This CDR3 is 15 amino acids long. The V gene lost 3 bases and the J gene lost 4 bases, with 15 bases spanning the gap. CDR1 is SGHNT and CDR2 is YENEEA in the germline V gene.